The 9 T cell receptor beta chains in this list originate from one sample, sequenced in a study of blood T cells in healthy people across ages. Next came a second PCR, run for about 7 to 11 cycles, which used a sample-barcoded 5' primer along with a J-beta primer mix. TCRdb re-analysed the 5' RACE reads in MiXCR, keeping a single row per CDR3 protein. The sample shows around 1.5 million distinct CDR3 sequences, approximately 63% of them seen only once. Sequencing was done on a sample of blood. Every receptor here comes from a man between 18 and 35 years old in good health.

This clonotype showed up just a few times. The chain is built from TRBV2 and TRBJ2-1; 14 bases agree with TRBD2. Germline loops: CDR1 SNHLY, CDR2 FYNNEI. This CDR3 has 15 amino acids. The trim removed 5 bases at V and 8 bases at J, leaving 5 bases unmatched. CDR3 sequence (DNA): TGTGCCAGCAGTTCCGGGACTAGCGGGAGCTATGAGCAGTTCTTC. Protein: CASSSGTSGSYEQFF.

This clonotype was counted many times. The chain couples TRBV29-1 to TRBJ2-7; TRBD2 matches 10 bases. Germline V gene sequence: CDR1 SQVTM, CDR2 ANQGSEA. Trimming removed 1 base from V and 0 bases from J; junction bases left unmatched: 0. The CDR3 spans 14 residues. The CDR3 loop is CSVEGLAGSYEQYF. The CDR3 bases are TGCAGCGTTGAAGGACTAGCGGGCTCCTACGAGCAGTACTTC.

The chain couples TRBV5-1 to TRBJ1-1; the D gene is possibly TRBD1 (5 bases). In germline, CDR1 is SGHRS, CDR2 YFSETQ. This CDR3 is built from 14 residues. Deletions cut 4 bases from V and 6 bases from J, with 16 bases between. The CDR3 spells CASSPRGVGAEAFF. In DNA, the CDR3 is TGCGCCAGCAGCCCCCGAGGGGTGGGGGCTGAAGCTTTCTTT.

V and J are TRBV6-5 and TRBJ2-1; no clear D. CDR1 MNHEY and CDR2 SVGAGI come from the germline V gene. V was cut by 7 bases and J by 6 bases, with 19 bases left in between. The CDR3 loop spans 15 amino acids. Written as DNA, the CDR3 is TGTGCCAGCACCCACGCGGATTCGGCACGCAATGAGCAGTTCTTC. Its translation is CASTHADSARNEQFF.

This clonotype was seen only a few times. This chain joins TRBV12-3 or TRBV12-4 and TRBJ1-5, with TRBD1 matching 8 bases. J was trimmed by 7 bases and V by 1 base; bases with no gene match: 3. The CDR3 totals 14 residues. CDR3 nucleotide sequence: TGTGCCAGCAGTTTAGTAGGACAGGGCCAGCCCCAGCATTTT. It yields the protein CASSLVGQGQPQHF.

The sample holds a few counts of this clonotype. The chain carries TRBV20-1 and TRBJ2-5; 13 positions match TRBD2. Germline CDR1 reads DFQATT; CDR2 reads SNEGSKA (reference sequence). J lost 2 bases, V lost 5 bases, and 11 bases had no gene match. The CDR3 has 17 amino acids. DNA for the CDR3: TGCAGTGCTCGACTAGGACTAGCGGGAGAGATACAAGAGACCCAGTACTTC. Residues: CSARLGLAGEIQETQYF.

The gene calls are TRBV25-1 and TRBJ2-7; D could derive from TRBD1 or TRBD2 (5 bases each). CDR3 length equals 15 residues. Per the germline V gene, CDR1 is MGHDK and CDR2 is SYGVNS. Trimming stripped 8 bases from V and 5 bases from J, with 22 bases between. This CDR3 is CASSEGPPISHEQYF. The CDR3 DNA is TGTGCCAGCTCTGAGGGACCCCCTATTTCCCACGAGCAGTACTTC.

The chain couples TRBV5-1 to TRBJ1-6; a possible D gene is TRBD1 (6 bases). The length of the CDR3 is 16 residues. Trimming stripped 2 bases from V and 4 bases from J, with 13 bases between. Germline V gene data show CDR1 as SGHRS and CDR2 as YFSETQ. The CDR3 sequence is CASSLGGVDYNSPLHF. As DNA, the CDR3 is TGCGCCAGCAGCTTAGGGGGGGTGGATTATAATTCACCCCTCCACTTT.

The chain uses TRBV24-1 and TRBJ2-1; D uncertain. Germline V gives CDR1 KGHDR, CDR2 SFDVKD. V shed 3 bases and J shed 1 base, with 6 bases lying between them. This CDR3 region has 14 residues. The CDR3 DNA reads TGTGCCACCAGTGATAAGGTTTCCTACAATGAGCAGTTCTTC. Its protein is CATSDKVSYNEQFF.